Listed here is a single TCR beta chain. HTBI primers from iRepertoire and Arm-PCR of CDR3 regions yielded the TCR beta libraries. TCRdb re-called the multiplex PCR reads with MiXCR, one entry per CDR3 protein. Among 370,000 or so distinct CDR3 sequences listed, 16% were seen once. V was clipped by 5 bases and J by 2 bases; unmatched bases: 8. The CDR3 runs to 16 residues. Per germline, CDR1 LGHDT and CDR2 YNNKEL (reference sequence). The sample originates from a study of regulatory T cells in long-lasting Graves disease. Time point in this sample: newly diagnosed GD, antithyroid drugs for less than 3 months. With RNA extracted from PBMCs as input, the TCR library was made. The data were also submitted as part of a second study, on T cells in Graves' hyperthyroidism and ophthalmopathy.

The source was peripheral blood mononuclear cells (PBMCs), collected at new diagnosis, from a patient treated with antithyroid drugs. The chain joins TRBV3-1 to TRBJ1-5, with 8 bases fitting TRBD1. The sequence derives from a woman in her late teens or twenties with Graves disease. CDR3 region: CASSKTGVFGNQPQHF. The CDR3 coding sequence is TGTGCCAGCAGCAAGACAGGGGTGTTTGGCAATCAGCCCCAGCATTTT.